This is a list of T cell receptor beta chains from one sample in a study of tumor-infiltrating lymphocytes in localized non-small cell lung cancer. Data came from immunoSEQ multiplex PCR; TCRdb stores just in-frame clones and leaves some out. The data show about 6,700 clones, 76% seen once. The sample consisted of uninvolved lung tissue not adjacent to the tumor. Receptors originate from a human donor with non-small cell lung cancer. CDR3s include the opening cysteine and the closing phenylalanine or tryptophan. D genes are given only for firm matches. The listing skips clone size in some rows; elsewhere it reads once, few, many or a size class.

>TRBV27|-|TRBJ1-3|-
TGTGCCAGCAGTTTATTCCCAGACGCGACCCGAAACACCATATATTTT
CASSLFPDATRNTIYF
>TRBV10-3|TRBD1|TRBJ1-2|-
TGTGCCATCACATCCGGAGGACAGGCGATTAACTATGGCTACACCTTC
CAITSGGQAINYGYTF
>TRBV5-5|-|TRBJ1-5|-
TGTGCCAGCAGCATAACCGGGAGCCCCAATCAGCCCCAGCATTTT
CASSITGSPNQPQHF
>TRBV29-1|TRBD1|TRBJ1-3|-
TGCAGCGTTGGGCAGGGGGCCTCTGGAAACACCATATATTTT
CSVGQGASGNTIYF
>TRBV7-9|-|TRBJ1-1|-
TGTGCCAGCAGCTTCGTCCTAGGGGGCACTGAAGCTTTCTTT
CASSFVLGGTEAFF
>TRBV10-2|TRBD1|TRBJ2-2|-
TGCGCCAGCAGTGACTCCGGGACAGGGGTTACCGGGGAGCTGTTTTTT
CASSDSGTGVTGELFF
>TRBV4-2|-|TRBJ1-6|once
TGTGCCAGCAGCCCGGAGACGAGCAGCCATAATTCACCCCTCCACTTT
CASSPETSSHNSPLHF
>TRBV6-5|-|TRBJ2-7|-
TGTGCCAGCAGTTATGGGGCGACCTACGAGCAGTACTTC
CASSYGATYEQYF
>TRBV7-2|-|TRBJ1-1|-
TGTGCCAGCACCCCAGGGGCAGTGAACACTGAAGCTTTCTTT
CASTPGAVNTEAFF
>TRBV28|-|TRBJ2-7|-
TGTGCCGCAGAGGGGTTCTACGAGCAGTACTTC
CAAEGFYEQYF
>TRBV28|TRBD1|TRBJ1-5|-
TGTGCCAGCAGTTTAGTTTCCAGGGGGAGCCAGCCCCAGCATTTT
CASSLVSRGSQPQHF
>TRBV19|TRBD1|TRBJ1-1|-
TGTGCCAGTAGTTCTCGACAGGGGGCAATGAACACTGAAGCTTTCTTT
CASSSRQGAMNTEAFF
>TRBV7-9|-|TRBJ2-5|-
TGTGCCAGCGGACGGTCGGAGGGGTCGGGAGAGACCCAGTACTTC
CASGRSEGSGETQYF
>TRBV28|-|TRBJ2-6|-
TGTGCCAGCAGCCTTGTCGGGGACTCTGGGGCCAACGTCCTGACTTTC
CASSLVGDSGANVLTF
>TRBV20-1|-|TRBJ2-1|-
TGCAGTGCTAGTGACCATGAGCAGTTCTTC
CSASDHEQFF
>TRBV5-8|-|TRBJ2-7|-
TGTGCCAGCAGCCCCACGGGCCGCGAATTCGAGCAGTACTTC
CASSPTGREFEQYF
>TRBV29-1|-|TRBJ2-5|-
TGCAGCGTTGAAGAAGGAGGCCAGACCCAGTACTTC
CSVEEGGQTQYF
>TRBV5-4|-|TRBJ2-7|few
TGTGCCAGCAGCTTGGGTCAGACCATTCCCTACGAGCAGTACTTC
CASSLGQTIPYEQYF
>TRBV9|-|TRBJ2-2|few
TGTGCCAGCAGCGTAGGGACCGGGGAGCTGTTTTTT
CASSVGTGELFF
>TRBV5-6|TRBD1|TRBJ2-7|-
TGTGCCAGCAGCTTAGGGACAGGGCACTACGAGCAGTACTTC
CASSLGTGHYEQYF
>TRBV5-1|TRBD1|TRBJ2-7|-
TGCGCCAGCAGCCCGACAGGGAGCTCCTACGAGCAGTACTTC
CASSPTGSSYEQYF
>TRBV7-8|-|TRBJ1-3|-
TGTGCCAGCAGCTCACGGGGGCGGGGAAACACCATATATTTT
CASSSRGRGNTIYF
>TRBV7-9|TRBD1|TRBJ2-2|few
TGTGCCAGCAGCTCTCTTGACAGGGTAGGAACCGGGGAGCTGTTTTTT
CASSSLDRVGTGELFF
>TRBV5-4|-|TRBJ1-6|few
TGTGCCAGCAGCTTGAAGAGGGGGTCCACATCACCCCTCCACTTT
CASSLKRGSTSPLHF
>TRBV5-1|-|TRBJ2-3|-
TGCGCCAGCGGCAGATTTGTCACAGATACGCAGTATTTT
CASGRFVTDTQYF